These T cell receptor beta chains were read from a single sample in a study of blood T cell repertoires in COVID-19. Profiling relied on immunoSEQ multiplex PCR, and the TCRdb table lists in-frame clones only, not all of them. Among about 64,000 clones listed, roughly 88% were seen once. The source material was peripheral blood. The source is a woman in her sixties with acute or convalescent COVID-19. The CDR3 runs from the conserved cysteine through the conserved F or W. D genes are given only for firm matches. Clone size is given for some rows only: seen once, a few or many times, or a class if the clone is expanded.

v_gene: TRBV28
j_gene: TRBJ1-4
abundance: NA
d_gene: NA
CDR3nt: TGTGCCAGCAGTTTAACGGCAGGCCGGGGAAAACTGTTTTTT
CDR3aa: CASSLTAGRGKLFF

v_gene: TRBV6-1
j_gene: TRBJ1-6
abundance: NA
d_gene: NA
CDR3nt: TGTGCCAGCAGTGAAGTATGGGGGCATGATTCACCCCTCCACTTT
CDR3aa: CASSEVWGHDSPLHF

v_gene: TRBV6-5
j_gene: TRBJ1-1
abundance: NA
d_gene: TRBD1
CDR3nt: TGTGCCAGCAGTCCGTCCACAGGGGTTATCACTGAAGCTTTCTTT
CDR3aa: CASSPSTGVITEAFF

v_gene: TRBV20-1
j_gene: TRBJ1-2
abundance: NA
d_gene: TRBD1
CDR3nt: TGCAGTGCTAGTAACAGGGGATATGGCTACACCTTC
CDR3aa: CSASNRGYGYTF

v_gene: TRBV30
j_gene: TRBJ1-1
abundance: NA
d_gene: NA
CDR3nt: TGTGCCTGGACCGGCGGGTTTCTGAACACTGAAGCTTTCTTT
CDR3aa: CAWTGGFLNTEAFF

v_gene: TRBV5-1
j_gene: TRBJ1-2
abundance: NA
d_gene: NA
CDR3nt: TGCGCCAGCAGCCCAGGGGTGTCTAACTATGGCTACACCTTC
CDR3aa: CASSPGVSNYGYTF

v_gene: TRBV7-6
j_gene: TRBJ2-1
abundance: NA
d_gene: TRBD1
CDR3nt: TGTGCCAGCAGCTTAGCGCAGAGGGGGCTGAATGAGCAGTTCTTC
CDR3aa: CASSLAQRGLNEQFF

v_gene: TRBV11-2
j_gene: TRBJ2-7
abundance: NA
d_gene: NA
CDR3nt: TGTGCCAGCAGCTTAGGGGCGGGTAAGTCGGCAGGCTACGAGCAGTACTTC
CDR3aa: CASSLGAGKSAGYEQYF

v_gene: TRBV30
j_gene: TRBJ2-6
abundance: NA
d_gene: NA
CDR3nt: TGTGCCTGGAGTGACAGGGCTGGGGCCAACGTCCTGACTTTC
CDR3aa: CAWSDRAGANVLTF

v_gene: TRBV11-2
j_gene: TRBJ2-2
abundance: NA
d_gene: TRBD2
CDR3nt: TGTGCCAGCAGCCGGGAGGGGAGCCCGAACACCGGGGAGCTGTTTTTT
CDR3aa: CASSREGSPNTGELFF

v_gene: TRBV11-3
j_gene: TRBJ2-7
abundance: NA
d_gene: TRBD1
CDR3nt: TGTGCCACCACCGCCCTAAGGGGGCTCTACGAGCAGTACTTC
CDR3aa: CATTALRGLYEQYF

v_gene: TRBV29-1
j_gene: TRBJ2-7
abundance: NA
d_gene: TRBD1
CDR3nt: TGCAGCGTCTTCGGACAGGGGGCGCTCGAGCAGTACTTC
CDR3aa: CSVFGQGALEQYF

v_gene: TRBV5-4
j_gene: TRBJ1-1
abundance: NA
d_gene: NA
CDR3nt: TGTGCCAGCAGCTTGACAGGGAACACTGAAGCTTTCTTT
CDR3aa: CASSLTGNTEAFF

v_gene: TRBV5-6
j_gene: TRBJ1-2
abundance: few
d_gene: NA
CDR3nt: TGTGCCAGCAGCCAGGACACCGGGGGCTACACCTTC
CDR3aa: CASSQDTGGYTF

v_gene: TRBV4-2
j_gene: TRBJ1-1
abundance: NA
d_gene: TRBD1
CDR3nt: TGTGCCAGCAGCCTTATGTTGACAGGGGATAATGAAGCTTTCTTT
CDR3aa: CASSLMLTGDNEAFF

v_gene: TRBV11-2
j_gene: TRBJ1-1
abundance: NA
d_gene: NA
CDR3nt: TGTGCCAGCAGCTTCAGGGGTGTTGAGGCTGAAGCTTTCTTT
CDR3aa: CASSFRGVEAEAFF

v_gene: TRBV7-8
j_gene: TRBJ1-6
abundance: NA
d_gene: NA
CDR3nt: TGTGCCAGCAGCTTAGCAGGGGGCTCCTATAATTCACCCCTCCACTTT
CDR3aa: CASSLAGGSYNSPLHF

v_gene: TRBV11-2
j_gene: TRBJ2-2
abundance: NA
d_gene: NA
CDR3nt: TGTGCCAGCAGCTTAGTGAGGCGGAATAACACCGGGGAGCTGTTTTTT
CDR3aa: CASSLVRRNNTGELFF

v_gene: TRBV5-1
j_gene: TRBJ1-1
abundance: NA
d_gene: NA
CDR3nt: TGCGCCAGCAGCCCTGACTCCCTTGAAGCTTTCTTT
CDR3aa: CASSPDSLEAFF

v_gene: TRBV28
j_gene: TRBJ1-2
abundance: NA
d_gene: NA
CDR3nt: TGTGCCTCCCTAACCGGGGTGGATGGCTACACCTTC
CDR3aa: CASLTGVDGYTF

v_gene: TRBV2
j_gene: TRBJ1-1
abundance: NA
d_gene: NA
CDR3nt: TGTGCCAGCCAGGTCGGGGGACGGGGAACTGAAGCTTTCTTT
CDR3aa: CASQVGGRGTEAFF

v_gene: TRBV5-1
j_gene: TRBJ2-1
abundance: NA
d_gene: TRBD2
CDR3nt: TGCGCCAGCAGCCCGATAGCGGGGGGGCAGGATGAGCAGTTCTTC
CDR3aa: CASSPIAGGQDEQFF

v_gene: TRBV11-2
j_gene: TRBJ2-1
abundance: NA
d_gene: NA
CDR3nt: TGTGCCAGCCGGACGGGACTTTACAATGAGCAGTTCTTC
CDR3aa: CASRTGLYNEQFF

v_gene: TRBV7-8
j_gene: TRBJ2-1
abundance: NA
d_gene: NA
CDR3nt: TGTGCCAACAGCCTCTCGACAGGTTCCTACAATGAGCAGTTCTTC
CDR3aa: CANSLSTGSYNEQFF

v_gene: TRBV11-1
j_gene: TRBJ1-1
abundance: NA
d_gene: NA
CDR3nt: TGTGCCAGCAGCGTTGACAGGTTCGAGCCTGAAGCTTTCTTT
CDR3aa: CASSVDRFEPEAFF

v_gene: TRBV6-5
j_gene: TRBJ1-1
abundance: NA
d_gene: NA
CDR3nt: TGTGCCAGCGGACACCAGAACACTGAAGCTTTCTTT
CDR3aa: CASGHQNTEAFF

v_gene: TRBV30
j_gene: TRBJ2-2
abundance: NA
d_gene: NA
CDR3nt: TGTGCCTGGCGTAAGGCGGGGGCGGCGAACACCGGGGAGCTGTTTTTT
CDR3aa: CAWRKAGAANTGELFF

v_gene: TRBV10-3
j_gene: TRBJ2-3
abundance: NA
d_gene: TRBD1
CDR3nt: TGTGCCATCAGTGGAGGGACAGGGGGCACAGATACGCAGTATTTT
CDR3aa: CAISGGTGGTDTQYF

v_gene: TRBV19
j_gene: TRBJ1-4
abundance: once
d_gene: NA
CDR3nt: TGTGCCAGTAGTGCCATCATTGTAACAGGGTATGAAAAACTGTTTTTT
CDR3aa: CASSAIIVTGYEKLFF

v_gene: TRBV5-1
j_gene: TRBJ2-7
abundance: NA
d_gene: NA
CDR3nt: TGCGCCAGCAGCCTAGACTACGAGCAGTACTTC
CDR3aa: CASSLDYEQYF

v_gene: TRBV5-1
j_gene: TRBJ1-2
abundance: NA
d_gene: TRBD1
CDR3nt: TGCGCCAGCAGCTTGGAGGAGGGGGCGGACTATGGCTACACCTTC
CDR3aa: CASSLEEGADYGYTF

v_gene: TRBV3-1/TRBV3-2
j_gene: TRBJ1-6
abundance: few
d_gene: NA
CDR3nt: TGTGCCAGCAGCCCCTCCCAGGGATTCGGGTATAATTCACCCCTCCACTTT
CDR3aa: CASSPSQGFGYNSPLHF

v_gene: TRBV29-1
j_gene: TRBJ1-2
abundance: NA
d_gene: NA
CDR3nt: TGCAGCGTTGAAGCGGGTCAGAACTATGGCTACACCTTC
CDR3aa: CSVEAGQNYGYTF

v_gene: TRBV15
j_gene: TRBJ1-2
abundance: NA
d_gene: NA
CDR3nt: TGTGCCACCAGCAGGACAAGGACAGTCGAAAGCTATGGCTACACCTTC
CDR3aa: CATSRTRTVESYGYTF

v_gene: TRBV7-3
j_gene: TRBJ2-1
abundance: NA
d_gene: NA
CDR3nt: TGTGCCAGCAGCTTTTCGGGGGGCCTCAATGAGCAGTTCTTC
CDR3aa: CASSFSGGLNEQFF

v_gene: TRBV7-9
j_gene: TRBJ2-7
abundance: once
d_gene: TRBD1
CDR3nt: TGTGCCAGCAGCATTGACAGGGGTCTATACGAGCAGTACTTC
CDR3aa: CASSIDRGLYEQYF

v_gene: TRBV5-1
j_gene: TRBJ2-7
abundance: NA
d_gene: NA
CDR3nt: TGCGCCAGCAGCGCCAGGGTCACCTACGAGCAGTACTTC
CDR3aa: CASSARVTYEQYF

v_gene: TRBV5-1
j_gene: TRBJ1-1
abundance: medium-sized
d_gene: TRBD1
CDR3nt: TGCGCCAGCAGCGGCGACAGGGGGCGCGGGGCTTTCTTT
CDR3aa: CASSGDRGRGAFF

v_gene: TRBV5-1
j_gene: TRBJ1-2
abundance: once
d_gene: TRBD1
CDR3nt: TGCGCCAGCAGCTTGGGACAGGGTGGCAACTATGGCTACACCTTC
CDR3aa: CASSLGQGGNYGYTF

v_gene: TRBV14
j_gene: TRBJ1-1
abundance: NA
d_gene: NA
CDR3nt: TGTGCCAGCAGTCCGGTCTCGCCCTTAAGGAACACTGAAGCTTTCTTT
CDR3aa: CASSPVSPLRNTEAFF

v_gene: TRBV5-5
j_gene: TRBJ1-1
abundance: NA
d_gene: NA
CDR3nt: TGTGCCAGCAGCTTGATCTTCGACACTGAAGCTTTCTTT
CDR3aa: CASSLIFDTEAFF

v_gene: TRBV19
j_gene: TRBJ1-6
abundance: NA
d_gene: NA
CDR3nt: TGTGCCAGTAGTATGCCCCCACGGGGGGTTAGGAGGAATTCACCCCTCCACTTT
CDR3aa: CASSMPPRGVRRNSPLHF

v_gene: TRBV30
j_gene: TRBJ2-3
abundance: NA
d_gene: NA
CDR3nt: TGTGCCTGGAGTTTTACGAGAGGGGGAAGCACAGATACGCAGTATTTT
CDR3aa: CAWSFTRGGSTDTQYF

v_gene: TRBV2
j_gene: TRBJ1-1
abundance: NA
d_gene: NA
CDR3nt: TGTGCCAGCAGTGTGTTCGACACTGAAGCTTTCTTT
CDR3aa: CASSVFDTEAFF

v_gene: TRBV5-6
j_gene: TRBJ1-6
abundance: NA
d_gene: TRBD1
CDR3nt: TGTGCCAGCAGCTTGAGAACAGGGGGATTTATTTCACCCCTCCACTTT
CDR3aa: CASSLRTGGFISPLHF

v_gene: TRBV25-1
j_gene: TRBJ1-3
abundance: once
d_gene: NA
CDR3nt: TGTGCCAGCACCGACCCGGGACACTCTGGAAACACCATATATTTT
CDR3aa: CASTDPGHSGNTIYF

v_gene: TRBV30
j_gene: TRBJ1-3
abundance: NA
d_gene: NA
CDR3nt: TGTGCCTGGATGGGGCAGTGGGACACCATATATTTT
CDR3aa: CAWMGQWDTIYF

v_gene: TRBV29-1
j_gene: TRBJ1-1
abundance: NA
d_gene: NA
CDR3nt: TGCAGCGTTGAGGGGGCTTTGAACACTGAAGCTTTCTTT
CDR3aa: CSVEGALNTEAFF

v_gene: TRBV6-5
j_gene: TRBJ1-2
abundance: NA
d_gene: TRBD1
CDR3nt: TGTGCCAGCAGAACAGGGGGCGGCTATGGCTACACCTTC
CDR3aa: CASRTGGGYGYTF

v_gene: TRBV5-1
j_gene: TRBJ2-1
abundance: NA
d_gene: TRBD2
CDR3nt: TGCGCCAGCAGCTTAATTAGCGGGGGCTATGAGCAGTTCTTC
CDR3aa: CASSLISGGYEQFF

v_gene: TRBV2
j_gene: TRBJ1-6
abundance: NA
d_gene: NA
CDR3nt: TGTGCCAGCAGAGAACGGTATTCACCCCTCCACTTT
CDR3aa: CASRERYSPLHF

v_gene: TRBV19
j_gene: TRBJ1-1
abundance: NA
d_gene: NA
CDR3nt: TGTGCCAGTAACGCCCTCCGGGGGATCGAGAACACTGAAGCTTTCTTT
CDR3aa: CASNALRGIENTEAFF

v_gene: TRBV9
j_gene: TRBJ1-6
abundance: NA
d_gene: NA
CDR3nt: TGTGCCAGCAGCGGCGCTTACAGGGTCCGGAATTCACCCCTCCACTTT
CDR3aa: CASSGAYRVRNSPLHF

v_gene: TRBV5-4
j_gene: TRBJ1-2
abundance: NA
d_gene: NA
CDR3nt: TGTGCCAGCAGCTTGACAGACTATGGCTACACCTTC
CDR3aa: CASSLTDYGYTF

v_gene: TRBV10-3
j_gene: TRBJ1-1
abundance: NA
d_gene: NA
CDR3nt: TGTGCCATCACCGACAGTGCCCCCGGGAACACTGAAGCTTTCTTT
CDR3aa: CAITDSAPGNTEAFF

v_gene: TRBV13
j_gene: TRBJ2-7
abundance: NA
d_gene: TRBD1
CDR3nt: TGTGCCAGCAGCTCCTGGGACAGGGGTTTTGGCGAGCAGTACTTC
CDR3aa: CASSSWDRGFGEQYF

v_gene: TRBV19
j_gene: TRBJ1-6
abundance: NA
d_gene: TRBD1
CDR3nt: TGTGCCAGTAGCCCTGACAGGGCAGGGAATTCACCCCTCCACTTT
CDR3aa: CASSPDRAGNSPLHF

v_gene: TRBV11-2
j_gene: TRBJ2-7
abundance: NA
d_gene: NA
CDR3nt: TGTGCCAGCAGCTTAGATCCGGAGAGCTCCTACGAGCAGTACTTC
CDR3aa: CASSLDPESSYEQYF

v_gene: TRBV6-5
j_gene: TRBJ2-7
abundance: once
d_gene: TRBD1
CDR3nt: TGTGCCAGCAGCCGAGGGACAGGGGGCTACGAGCAGTACTTC
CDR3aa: CASSRGTGGYEQYF

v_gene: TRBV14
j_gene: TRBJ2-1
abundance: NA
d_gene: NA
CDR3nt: TGTGCCAGCAGCCAAGCCTATACTACCTTCTTC
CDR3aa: CASSQAYTTFF